The present T cell receptor (beta chain) was sequenced within a study of blood T cells in healthy people across ages. Findings and limits, study-wide: Naive T cell percentage and TCR beta diversity correlated strongly.

Unmatched junction bases numbered 4, after V lost 4 bases and J lost 5 bases. Per germline, CDR1 SQVTM and CDR2 ANQGSEA. The CDR3 is made up of 12 amino acids. For the second PCR, which ran for about 7 to 11 cycles, a sample-barcoded 5' primer and a J-beta primer mix were used. TCRdb re-called the 5' RACE reads with MiXCR, one entry per CDR3 protein. The sample lists about 510,000 distinct CDR3 sequences, about 25% occurring once. Comment on this clonotype: What it binds is not known.

In addition, the sample was reused for a study of T cells of mothers and their children. That source reports: Three healthy Caucasian mothers, along with their six children, served as the donors.

The sequence derives from a boy under 10 years old in good health. The chain recombines TRBV29-1 with TRBJ1-2, with TRBD1 matching over 7 bases. Specimen: blood. The CDR3 spells CSVVSGGYGYTF. As DNA, the CDR3 is TGCAGCGTTGTTTCAGGGGGATATGGCTACACCTTC.